This TCR beta chain emerged from a study of cytotoxic CD8 clonotypes in ibrutinib-treated CLL. Study outcomes and limitations: Clonality increased with ibrutinib response but returned toward baseline at progression.

The CDR3 spans 16 residues. Germline V lookup: CDR1 SGHTA, CDR2 FQGNSA. The V and J ends lost 1 base and 2 bases, in that order; junction bases with no gene match: 5. As to this clone: Its target is unknown.

TCRdb keeps only in-frame clones here, not all; method: immunoSEQ multiplex PCR. The profile shows some 130,000 clones, more than 85% of them singletons. The sample here was PBMCs, taken after 12 months of ibrutinib treatment. This clonotype was obtained from a human donor with chronic lymphocytic leukemia. The chain recombines TRBV7-2 with TRBJ2-5; TRBD2 agrees at 9 bases. CDR3 bases: TGTGCCAGCAGCTTAGATGGGGCGGGAGGGCAAGAGACCCAGTACTTC. This sequence encodes CASSLDGAGGQETQYF.